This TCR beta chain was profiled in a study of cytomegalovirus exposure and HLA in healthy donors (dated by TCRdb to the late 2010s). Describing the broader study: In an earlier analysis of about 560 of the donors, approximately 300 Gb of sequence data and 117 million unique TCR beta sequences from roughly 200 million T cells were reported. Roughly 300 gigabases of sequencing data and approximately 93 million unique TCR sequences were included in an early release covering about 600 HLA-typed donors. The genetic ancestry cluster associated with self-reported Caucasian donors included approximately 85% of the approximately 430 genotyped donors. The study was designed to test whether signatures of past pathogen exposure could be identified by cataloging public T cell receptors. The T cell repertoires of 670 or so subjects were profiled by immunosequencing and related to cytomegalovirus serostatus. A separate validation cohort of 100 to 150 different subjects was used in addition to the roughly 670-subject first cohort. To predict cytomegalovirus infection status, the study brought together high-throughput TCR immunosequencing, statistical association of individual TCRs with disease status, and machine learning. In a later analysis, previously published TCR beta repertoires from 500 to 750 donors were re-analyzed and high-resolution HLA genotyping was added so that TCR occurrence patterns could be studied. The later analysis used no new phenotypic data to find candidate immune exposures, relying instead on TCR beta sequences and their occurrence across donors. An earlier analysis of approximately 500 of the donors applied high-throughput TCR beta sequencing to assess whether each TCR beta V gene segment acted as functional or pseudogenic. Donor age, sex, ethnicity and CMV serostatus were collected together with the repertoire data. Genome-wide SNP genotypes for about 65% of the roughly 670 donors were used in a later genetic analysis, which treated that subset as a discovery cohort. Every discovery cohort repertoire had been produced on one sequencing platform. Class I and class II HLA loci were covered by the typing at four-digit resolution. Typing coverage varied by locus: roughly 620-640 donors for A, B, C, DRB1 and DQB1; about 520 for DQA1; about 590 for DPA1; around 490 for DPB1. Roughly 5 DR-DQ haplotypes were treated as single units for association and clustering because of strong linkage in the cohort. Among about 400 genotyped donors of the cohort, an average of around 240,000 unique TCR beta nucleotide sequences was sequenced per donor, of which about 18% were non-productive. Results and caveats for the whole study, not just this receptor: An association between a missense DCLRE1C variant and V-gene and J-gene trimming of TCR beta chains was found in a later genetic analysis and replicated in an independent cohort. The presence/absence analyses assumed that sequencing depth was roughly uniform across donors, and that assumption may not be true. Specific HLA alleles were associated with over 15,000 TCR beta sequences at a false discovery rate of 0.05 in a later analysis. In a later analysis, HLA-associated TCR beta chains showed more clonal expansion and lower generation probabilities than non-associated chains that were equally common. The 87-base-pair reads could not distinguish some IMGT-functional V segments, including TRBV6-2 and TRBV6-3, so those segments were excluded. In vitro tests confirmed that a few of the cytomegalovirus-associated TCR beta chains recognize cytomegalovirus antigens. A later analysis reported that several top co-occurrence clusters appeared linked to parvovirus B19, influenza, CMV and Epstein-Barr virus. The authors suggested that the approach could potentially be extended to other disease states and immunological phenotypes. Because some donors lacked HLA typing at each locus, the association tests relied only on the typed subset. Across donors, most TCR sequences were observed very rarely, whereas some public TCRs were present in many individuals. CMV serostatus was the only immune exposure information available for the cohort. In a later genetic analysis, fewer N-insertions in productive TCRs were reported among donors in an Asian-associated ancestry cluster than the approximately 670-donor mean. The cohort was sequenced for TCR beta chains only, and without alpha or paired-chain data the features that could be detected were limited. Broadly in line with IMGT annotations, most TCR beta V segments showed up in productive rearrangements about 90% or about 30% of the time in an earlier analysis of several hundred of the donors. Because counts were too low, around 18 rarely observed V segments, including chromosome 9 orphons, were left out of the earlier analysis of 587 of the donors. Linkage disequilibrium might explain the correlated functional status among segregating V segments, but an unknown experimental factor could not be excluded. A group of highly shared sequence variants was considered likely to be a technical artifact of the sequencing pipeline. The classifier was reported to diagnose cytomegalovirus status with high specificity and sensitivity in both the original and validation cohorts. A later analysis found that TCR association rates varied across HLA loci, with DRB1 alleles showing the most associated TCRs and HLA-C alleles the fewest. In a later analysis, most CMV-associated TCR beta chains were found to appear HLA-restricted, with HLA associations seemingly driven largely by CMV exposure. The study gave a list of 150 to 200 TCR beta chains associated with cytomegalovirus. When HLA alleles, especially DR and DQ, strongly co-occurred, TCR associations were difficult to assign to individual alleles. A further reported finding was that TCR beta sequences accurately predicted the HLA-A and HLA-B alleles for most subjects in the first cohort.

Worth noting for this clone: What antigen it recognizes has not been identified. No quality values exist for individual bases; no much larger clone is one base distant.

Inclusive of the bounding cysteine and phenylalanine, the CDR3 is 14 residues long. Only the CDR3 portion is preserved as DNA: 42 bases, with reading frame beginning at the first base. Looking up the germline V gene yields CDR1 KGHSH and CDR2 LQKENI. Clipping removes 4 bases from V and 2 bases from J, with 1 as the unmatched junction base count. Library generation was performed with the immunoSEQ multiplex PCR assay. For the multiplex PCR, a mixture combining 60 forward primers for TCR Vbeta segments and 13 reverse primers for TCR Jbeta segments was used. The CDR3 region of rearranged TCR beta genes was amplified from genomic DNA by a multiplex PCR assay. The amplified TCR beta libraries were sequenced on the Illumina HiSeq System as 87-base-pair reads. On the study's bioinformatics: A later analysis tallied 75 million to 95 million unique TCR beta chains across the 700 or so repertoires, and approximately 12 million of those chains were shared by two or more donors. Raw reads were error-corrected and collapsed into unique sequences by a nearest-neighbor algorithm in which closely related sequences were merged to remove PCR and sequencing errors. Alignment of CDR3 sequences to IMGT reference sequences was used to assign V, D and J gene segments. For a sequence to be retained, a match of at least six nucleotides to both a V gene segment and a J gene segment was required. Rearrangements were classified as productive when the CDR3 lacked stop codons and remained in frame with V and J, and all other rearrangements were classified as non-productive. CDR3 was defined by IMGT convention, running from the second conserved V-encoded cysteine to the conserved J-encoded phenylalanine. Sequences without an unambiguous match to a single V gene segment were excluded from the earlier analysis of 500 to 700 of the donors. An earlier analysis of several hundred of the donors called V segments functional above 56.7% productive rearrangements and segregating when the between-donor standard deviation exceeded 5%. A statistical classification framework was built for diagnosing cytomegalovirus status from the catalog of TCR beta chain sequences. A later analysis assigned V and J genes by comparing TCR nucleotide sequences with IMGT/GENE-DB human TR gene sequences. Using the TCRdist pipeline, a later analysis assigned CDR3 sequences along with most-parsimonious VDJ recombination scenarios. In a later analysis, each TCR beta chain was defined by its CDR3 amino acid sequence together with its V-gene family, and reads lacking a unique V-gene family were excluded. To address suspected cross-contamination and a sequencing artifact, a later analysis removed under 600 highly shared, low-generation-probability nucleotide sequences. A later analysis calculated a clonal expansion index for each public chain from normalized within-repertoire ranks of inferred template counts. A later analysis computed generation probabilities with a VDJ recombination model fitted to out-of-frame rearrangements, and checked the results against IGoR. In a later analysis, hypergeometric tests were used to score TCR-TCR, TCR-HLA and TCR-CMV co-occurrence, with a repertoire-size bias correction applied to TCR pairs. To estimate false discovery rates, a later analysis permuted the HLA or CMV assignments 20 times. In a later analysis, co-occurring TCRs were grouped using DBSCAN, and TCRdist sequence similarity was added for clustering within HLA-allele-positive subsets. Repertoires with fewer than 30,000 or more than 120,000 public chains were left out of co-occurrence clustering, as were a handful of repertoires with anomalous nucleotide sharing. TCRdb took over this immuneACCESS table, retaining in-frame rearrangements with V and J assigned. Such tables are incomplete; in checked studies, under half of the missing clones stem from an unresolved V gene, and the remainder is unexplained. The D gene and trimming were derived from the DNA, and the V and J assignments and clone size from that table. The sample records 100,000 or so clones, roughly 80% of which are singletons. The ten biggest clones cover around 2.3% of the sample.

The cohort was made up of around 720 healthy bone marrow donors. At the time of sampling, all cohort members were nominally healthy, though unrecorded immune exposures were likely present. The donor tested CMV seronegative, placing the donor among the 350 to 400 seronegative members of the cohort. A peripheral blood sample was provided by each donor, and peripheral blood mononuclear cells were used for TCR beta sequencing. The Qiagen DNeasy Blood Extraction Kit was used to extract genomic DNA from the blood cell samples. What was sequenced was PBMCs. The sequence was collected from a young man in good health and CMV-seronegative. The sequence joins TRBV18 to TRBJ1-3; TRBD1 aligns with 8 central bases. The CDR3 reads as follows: CASSQDRAGNTIYF. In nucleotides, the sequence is TGTGCCAGCTCACAGGACAGGGCTGGAAACACCATATATTTT.